This TCR beta chain was recovered during a study of neurological immune-mediated disorders. Regarding the study as a whole: The most TCR clonal expansion was seen in HTLV-1-associated myelopathy, whereas the least was seen in multiple sclerosis, below the level in healthy controls.

This CDR3 is 14 amino acids long. Germline loops: CDR1 ENHRY, CDR2 SYGVKD. The V and J ends lost 6 bases and 2 bases, in that order; junction bases with no gene match: 6. With 10-nucleotide random UMIs, 5'RACE was used to make the cDNA. Over 170 million TCR-beta sequences from 15-18 subjects were obtained in each sequencing run. TCRdb re-called the 5' RACE reads through MiXCR, storing one row per CDR3 protein. The sample holds fewer than 25,000 distinct CDR3 sequences; roughly a tenth are singletons and the top ten take about 22%. In this sample, this clonotype turned up many times. Its antigen is undetermined.

Sequences were obtained from PBMCs. The V call is TRBV10-3, the J call TRBJ2-7; 8 bases fit TRBD2. This TCR derives from a woman aged 60 to 75 with HTLV-1-associated myelopathy (HAM/TSP). The CDR3 loop is CAIRRAGETYEQYF. CDR3 nucleotide sequence: TGTGCCATCAGGCGAGCGGGGGAGACCTACGAGCAGTACTTC.